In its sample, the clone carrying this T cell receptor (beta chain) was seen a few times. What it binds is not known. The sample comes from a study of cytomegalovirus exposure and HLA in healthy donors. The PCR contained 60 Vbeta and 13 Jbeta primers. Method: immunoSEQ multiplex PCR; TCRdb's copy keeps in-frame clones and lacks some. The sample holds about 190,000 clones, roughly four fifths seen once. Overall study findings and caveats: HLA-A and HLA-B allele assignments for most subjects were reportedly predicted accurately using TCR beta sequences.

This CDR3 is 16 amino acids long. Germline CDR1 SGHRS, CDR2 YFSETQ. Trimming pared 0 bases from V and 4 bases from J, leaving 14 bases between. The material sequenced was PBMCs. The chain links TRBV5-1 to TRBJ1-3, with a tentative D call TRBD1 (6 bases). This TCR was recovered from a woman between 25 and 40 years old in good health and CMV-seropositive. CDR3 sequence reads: CASSLAGGAQGNTIYF. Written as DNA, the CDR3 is TGCGCCAGCAGCTTGGCCGGGGGGGCTCAAGGAAACACCATATATTTT.